The 32 T cell receptor beta chains reported below all come from one sample, sequenced in a study of long-term antiretroviral therapy in people with HIV. Survey level was the resolution at which the v3.0 immunoSEQ assay ran. Only in-frame clones appear in the TCRdb table, and some are missing; sequencing was by immunoSEQ multiplex PCR. The sample yields 25,000 to 35,000 clones, approximately 80% seen once. The specimen was unsorted PBMCs, collected 2.7 to 2.8 years after starting antiretroviral therapy. These receptors were taken from a man aged 30 to 45 with HIV.

The V gene is TRBV4-1, the J gene TRBJ2-5; D ambiguous. CDR3 length equals 14 residues. Trimming took off 5 bases at V and 4 bases at J, with 14 bases between the two ends. Per germline, CDR1 MGHRA and CDR2 YSYEKL. For the CDR3, the DNA is TGCGCCAGCAGCACTATGAATGCCGGAGAGACCCAGTACTTC. Translating it yields CASSTMNAGETQYF.

This clone came up once. The chain joins TRBV9 to TRBJ2-1; D gene uncertain. The CDR3 is 13 residues long. Germline CDR1 and CDR2: SGDLS and YYNGEE. The germline V and J ends were trimmed by 0 bases and 4 bases, with 5 bases remaining between them. The CDR3 is CASSVGNYNEQFF. The CDR3 region has the DNA TGTGCCAGCAGCGTAGGGAATTACAATGAGCAGTTCTTC.

A note on this clone: Additional DNA sequences in this sample encode the identical CDR3. This rearrangement joins TRBV29-1 to TRBJ2-7; possible D gene TRBD1, 6 bases. Per germline, CDR1 SQVTM and CDR2 ANQGSEA. The CDR3 runs 15 residues. Trimming stripped 5 bases from V and 0 bases from J, with 17 bases between. CDR3 in amino acids: CSVKALTGVSYEQYF. For the CDR3, the DNA is TGCAGCGTTAAAGCCCTGACAGGAGTCTCCTACGAGCAGTACTTC.

CDR3 amino acids: CASSGLTGNTEAFF. Written as DNA, the CDR3 is TGTGCCAGCAGTGGCTTAACAGGGAATACTGAAGCTTTCTTT. The genes are TRBV6-1 and TRBJ1-1; TRBD1 might be the D (6 bases). Germline assignment: CDR1 MNHNS and CDR2 SASEGT. Trimming pared 4 bases from V and 5 bases from J, leaving 14 bases between. The CDR3 has 14 amino acids.

This chain joins TRBV5-1 and TRBJ2-1; D remains ambiguous. V was trimmed by 4 bases and J by 9 bases, leaving 11 bases between them. The CDR3 has 12 residues. Germline CDR1 SGHRS, CDR2 YFSETQ. The CDR3 nucleotides read TGCGCCAGCAGCCTGATGGGTGTTGAGCAGTTCTTC. This gives the protein CASSLMGVEQFF. Full variable domain (missing parts from reference TRBV5-1 and TRBJ2-1): KAGVTQTPRYLIKTRGQQVTLSCSPISGHRSVSWYQQTPGQGLQFLFEYFSETQRNKGNFPGRFSGRQFSNSRSEMNVSTLELGDSALYLCASSLMGVEQFFGPGTRLTVL.

The chain links TRBV20-1 to TRBJ1-2, with TRBD1 matching over 7 bases. This CDR3 spans 11 amino acids. Germline CDR1 DFQATT, CDR2 SNEGSKA (reference sequence). V lost 6 bases, J lost 12 bases, and 10 bases stayed unmatched. CDR3 DNA: TGCAGTGCCACCGGGACAGCCTCGCACACCTTC. It codes for CSATGTASHTF.

The chain has TRBV27 and TRBJ1-6; 11 bases are a match to TRBD1. The CDR3 spans 16 residues. V lost 6 bases to trimming and J lost 8 bases; unmatched junction nucleotides: 9. CDR1 is MNHEY and CDR2 is SMNVEV in the germline V gene (reference sequence). CDR3 nucleotide sequence: TGTGCCAGCAGCGGGACAGGGGGATGGAAGGATTCACCCCTCCACTTT. This gives the protein CASSGTGGWKDSPLHF.

By share, this clone counts as medium-sized. The rearrangement uses TRBV11-2 and TRBJ2-7; 11 nucleotides match TRBD1. The CDR3 has 14 amino acids. J gave up 6 bases and V 2 bases, and 3 bases lay outside the gene matches. Per the germline V gene, CDR1 is SGHAT and CDR2 is FQNNGV. The DNA of the CDR3 is TGTGCCAGCAGCTTATCGGACAGGGGGCCCGAGCAGTACTTC. This codes for CASSLSDRGPEQYF.

This clone was seen more than once but under ten times. The rearrangement joins TRBV7-2 to TRBJ2-7, with a tentative D call TRBD2 (5 bases). Trimming removed 0 bases at V and 7 bases at J, with 10 bases between. The CDR3 is 13 amino acids. Germline CDR1 is SGHTA and CDR2 is FQGNSA. The CDR3 bases are TGTGCCAGCAGCTTAGCCCTCCGAGGGGAGCAGTACTTC. It yields the protein CASSLALRGEQYF.

The rearrangement links TRBV30 to TRBJ2-7, with D maybe TRBD2 (6 bases). Germline values: CDR1 GTSNPN, CDR2 SVGIG (reference sequence). The CDR3 totals 14 residues. Trimming left V 0 bases short and J 5 bases short, with 14 bases between. This CDR3 reads CAWSVSSTSHEQYF. DNA of the CDR3: TGTGCCTGGAGTGTTTCCTCCACTAGCCACGAGCAGTACTTC.

V is TRBV5-4 and J is TRBJ2-4; no firm D call. CDR1 and CDR2 from the germline V gene are SGHNT and YYREEE (reference sequence). This CDR3 contains 16 residues. V was clipped by 4 bases and J by 0 bases, with 14 bases between them. The CDR3 bases are TGTGCCAGCAGCCCGCACACCAGTCTAGCCAAAAACATTCAGTACTTC. Its protein product is CASSPHTSLAKNIQYF.

The V gene is TRBV28, the J gene TRBJ2-5; D gene ambiguous. Between the trimmed V and J ends, which lost 3 bases and 9 bases, there was a span of 14 bases. CDR3 length: 13 amino acids. Per the germline V gene, CDR1 is MDHEN and CDR2 is SYDVKM. The CDR3 region has the DNA TGTGCCAGCAGTTTGAGCAGAAGTTCATCCCAGTACTTC. Translating it yields CASSLSRSSSQYF.

The chain recombines TRBV7-2 with TRBJ2-5; D remains ambiguous. There are 11 residues in the CDR3. The germline V and J ends were trimmed by 0 bases and 4 bases, with 0 bases remaining between them. The germline gives CDR1 SGHTA, CDR2 FQGNSA. The CDR3: CASSLAETQYF. The CDR3 bases are TGTGCCAGCAGCTTAGCAGAGACCCAGTACTTC.

This clone has just one count. The V gene is TRBV11-2, the J gene TRBJ2-7, with 14 nucleotides matching TRBD2. This CDR3 contains 17 residues. Per germline, CDR1 SGHAT and CDR2 FQNNGV. Unmatched junction bases numbered 9, after V lost 5 bases and J lost 3 bases. The CDR3 coding sequence is TGTGCCAGCAGCCCCCGGACTAGCGGGAGGATTGTCTACGAGCAGTACTTC. This sequence encodes CASSPRTSGRIVYEQYF.

The gene calls are TRBV14 and TRBJ2-2; the D gene is possibly TRBD1 (6 bases). Germline CDR1 and CDR2: SGHDN and FVKESK. The V and J ends lost 3 bases and 5 bases respectively, with 16 bases between them. The length of the CDR3 is 16 residues. The CDR3 bases are TGTGCCAGCAGCCATACTACCGGGACAAGAACCGGGGAGCTGTTTTTT. It codes for CASSHTTGTRTGELFF.

The chain carries TRBV10-2 and TRBJ2-7; D is unresolved. Germline CDR1 WSHSY, CDR2 SAAADI. Trimming took off 8 bases at V and 0 bases at J, with 5 bases between the two ends. CDR3 size: 11 residues. The CDR3 region is CASSPSYEQYF. For the CDR3, the DNA is TGCGCCAGCTCCCCCTCCTACGAGCAGTACTTC.

The rearrangement uses TRBV27 and TRBJ1-5, with D possibly TRBD1 on 5 matching bases. Trimming left V 7 bases short and J 9 bases short, with 19 bases between. Germline CDR1 MNHEY, CDR2 SMNVEV (reference sequence). The CDR3 contains 14 residues. For the CDR3, the DNA is TGTGCCAGCATCCTTCCAGGGACCTGGGGGCCCCAGCATTTT. This translates into CASILPGTWGPQHF.

In nucleotides, the CDR3 is TGTGCCAGTAGTTCAAGGACAGGGCCGGTCGGGGAGCTGTTTTTT. It yields the protein CASSSRTGPVGELFF. The rearrangement uses TRBV19 and TRBJ2-2, with 8 bases lining up with TRBD1. The CDR3 has 15 residues. V shed 5 bases and J 7 bases; nucleotides not matched to a gene: 9. The germline V gene has CDR1 LNHDA and CDR2 SQIVND (reference sequence).

The chain couples TRBV7-2 to TRBJ2-1, with D tentatively TRBD1 or TRBD2 (5 bases each). The V end lost 1 base, the J end lost 7 bases, and 14 bases lay between the germline ends. The germline CDR1 and CDR2 sequences are SGHTA and FQGNSA. The CDR3 spans 15 residues. CDR3 residues: CASSLVWDGANEQFF. Written as DNA, the CDR3 is TGTGCCAGCAGCTTAGTTTGGGACGGCGCTAATGAGCAGTTCTTC.

This clone was detected once. The chain couples TRBV5-4 to TRBJ2-5, with no clear D. V lost 4 bases and J lost 0, with 7 bases in between. The CDR3 runs to 13 residues. Germline V CDR1 and CDR2: SGHNT, YYREEE (reference sequence). CDR3 in amino acids: CASSPRYQETQYF. CDR3 sequence (DNA): TGTGCCAGCAGCCCCAGGTACCAAGAGACCCAGTACTTC.

V and J are TRBV30 and TRBJ1-6, with a weak D call TRBD1 (6 bases). In germline, CDR1 is GTSNPN, CDR2 SVGIG (reference sequence). The CDR3 length is 14 residues. V was clipped by 3 bases and J by 8 bases, with 14 bases between them. Written as DNA, the CDR3 is TGTGCCTGGAGGCTGGACAGTGGGGATTCACCCCTCCACTTT. Protein: CAWRLDSGDSPLHF.

This clone was seen a single time. The chain recombines TRBV2 with TRBJ2-2; D unclear. CDR1 and CDR2 from the germline V gene are SNHLY and FYNNEI. The CDR3 is 14 residues long. Trimming took 8 bases from V and 2 from J, leaving 12 bases between them. The CDR3 sequence is CASLRHGNTGELFF. In DNA form, the CDR3 reads TGTGCCAGCTTGCGGCACGGTAACACCGGGGAGCTGTTTTTT.

This chain links TRBV5-4 with TRBJ1-1; D is undetermined. This CDR3 has 15 amino acids. CDR1 and CDR2 from the germline V gene are SGHNT and YYREEE (reference sequence). V lost 1 base to trimming and J lost 0 bases, with 10 bases between them. The CDR3 is CASSLLAGMNTEAFF. CDR3 DNA sequence: TGTGCCAGCAGCTTGTTGGCAGGAATGAACACTGAAGCTTTCTTT.

This clone has just a few counts. The chain joins TRBV6-6 to TRBJ1-5; a weak D match, TRBD1 (6 bases). CDR1 is MNHNY and CDR2 is SVGAGI in the germline V gene (reference sequence). The CDR3 is 15 residues long. V was pared by 4 bases and J by 5 bases, with 15 bases between. CDR3 DNA: TGTGCCAGCAGTTCCAGTCAGGACAGACATCAGCCCCAGCATTTT. This gives the protein CASSSSQDRHQPQHF.

The V gene is TRBV18, the J gene TRBJ2-3; 7 bases map to TRBD2. The ends lost 2 bases at V and 1 base at J; junction bases unmatched: 3. The CDR3 is 15 residues long. Per germline, CDR1 KGHSH and CDR2 LQKENI. The CDR3 sequence: CASSPSLAGTDTQYF. CDR3 sequence (DNA): TGTGCCAGCTCACCAAGTCTAGCGGGCACAGATACGCAGTATTTT.

This clone was observed a few times. The chain is built from TRBV7-6 and TRBJ2-3, with D tentatively TRBD2 (5 bases). This CDR3 has 14 amino acids. The germline V and J ends were trimmed by 5 bases and 3 bases, with 12 bases remaining between them. CDR1 SGHVS and CDR2 FNYEAQ come from the germline V gene. The CDR3 DNA reads TGTGCCAGCAGCCGGGGTTGGGAGACAGATACGCAGTATTTT. Its protein is CASSRGWETDTQYF.

V and J are TRBV2 and TRBJ2-1, with 7 bases fitting TRBD2. This CDR3 has 16 amino acids. V lost 7 bases, J lost 4 bases, and 13 bases stayed unmatched. The germline V gene has CDR1 SNHLY and CDR2 FYNNEI. CDR3 DNA: TGTGCCAGCACCCCAGAGGGCCTAGCGGATTACAATGAGCAGTTCTTC. Its translation: CASTPEGLADYNEQFF.

J is TRBJ1-1 and V is TRBV7-9; D not resolved. This CDR3 is built from 15 residues. Trimming left V 5 bases short and J 4 bases short, with 17 bases between. Germline lookup yields CDR1 SEHNR and CDR2 FQNEAQ (reference sequence). The CDR3 nucleotides read TGTGCCAGCAGCCCTATTGGGGTTGGTATCACTGAAGCTTTCTTT. Amino acid sequence: CASSPIGVGITEAFF.

The chain uses TRBV7-3 and TRBJ1-2; the match to TRBD1 covers 10 bases. Germline loops: CDR1 SGHTA, CDR2 FQGTGA. Losses at the gene ends were 5 bases for V and 0 bases for J; bases not matched to a gene: 6. This CDR3 spans 16 amino acids. CDR3: CASSPRQGAANYGYTF. As DNA, the CDR3 is TGTGCCAGCAGCCCGAGACAGGGGGCAGCTAACTATGGCTACACCTTC.

This CDR3 is CASSPRGENIQYF. In DNA form, the CDR3 reads TGTGCCAGCTCACCTAGGGGAGAAAACATTCAGTACTTC. V usage is TRBV18 and J usage is TRBJ2-4; possibly TRBD1 or TRBD2 for D (5 bases each). The CDR3 is made up of 13 amino acids. Germline lookup yields CDR1 KGHSH and CDR2 LQKENI. The germline V and J ends were trimmed by 3 bases and 5 bases, with 8 bases remaining between them.

The rearrangement joins TRBV7-8 to TRBJ1-2; no definite D call. Between the trimmed V and J ends, which lost 5 bases and 7 bases, there was a span of 11 bases. This CDR3 has 12 amino acids. Germline V gene data show CDR1 as SGHVS and CDR2 as FQNEAQ. The CDR3 DNA sequence: TGTGCCAGCAGCCCCGTGGGGAGTGGCTACACCTTC. Translated: CASSPVGSGYTF.

The V and J genes are TRBV7-8 and TRBJ2-7; 7 bases are a match to TRBD1. CDR1 is SGHVS, CDR2 FQNEAQ, per germline. V was pared by 0 bases and J by 2 bases, with 1 base of the junction left unmatched. This CDR3 region has 14 residues. CDR3 nucleotide sequence: TGTGCCAGCAGCTTAGCAGGGACAGCCTACGAGCAGTACTTC. Its protein product is CASSLAGTAYEQYF.